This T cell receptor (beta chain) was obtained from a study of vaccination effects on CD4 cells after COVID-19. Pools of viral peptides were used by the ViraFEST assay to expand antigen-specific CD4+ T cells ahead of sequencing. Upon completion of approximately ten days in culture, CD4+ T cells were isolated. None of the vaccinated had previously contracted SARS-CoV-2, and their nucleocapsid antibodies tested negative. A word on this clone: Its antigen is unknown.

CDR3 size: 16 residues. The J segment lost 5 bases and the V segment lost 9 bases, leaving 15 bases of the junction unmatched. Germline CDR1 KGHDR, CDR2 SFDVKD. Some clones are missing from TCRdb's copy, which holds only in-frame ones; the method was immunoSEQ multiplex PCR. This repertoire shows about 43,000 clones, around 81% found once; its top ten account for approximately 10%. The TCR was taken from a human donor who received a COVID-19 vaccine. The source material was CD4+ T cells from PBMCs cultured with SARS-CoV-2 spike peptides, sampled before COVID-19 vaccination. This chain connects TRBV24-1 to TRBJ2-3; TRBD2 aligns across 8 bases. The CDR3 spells CATSPPGGGRRDTQYF. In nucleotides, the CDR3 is TGTGCCACCTCTCCCCCCGGGGGGGGGCGGAGAGATACGCAGTATTTT.